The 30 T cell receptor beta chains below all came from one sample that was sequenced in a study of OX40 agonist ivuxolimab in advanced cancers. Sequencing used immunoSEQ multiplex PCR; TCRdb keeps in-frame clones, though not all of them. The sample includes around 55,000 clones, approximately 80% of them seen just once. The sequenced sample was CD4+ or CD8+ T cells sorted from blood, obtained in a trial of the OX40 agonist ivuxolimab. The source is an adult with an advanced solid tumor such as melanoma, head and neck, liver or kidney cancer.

The CDR3 DNA reads TGTGCCAGCAGTCCTCGGGCCACTAGCGGGAGGGCCAATGAGCAGTTCTTC. Protein product: CASSPRATSGRANEQFF. The V call is TRBV27, the J call TRBJ2-1; 13 bases are shared with TRBD2. This CDR3 region has 17 residues. Germline values: CDR1 MNHEY, CDR2 SMNVEV (reference sequence). Germline trimming cut 5 bases from V and 6 bases from J; bases unmatched to any gene: 10.

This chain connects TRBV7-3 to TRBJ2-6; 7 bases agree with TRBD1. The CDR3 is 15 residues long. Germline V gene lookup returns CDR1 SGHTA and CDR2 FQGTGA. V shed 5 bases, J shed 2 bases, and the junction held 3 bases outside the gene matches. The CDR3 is CASSLDRAGANVLTF. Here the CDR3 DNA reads TGTGCCAGCAGCCTTGACAGGGCTGGGGCCAACGTCCTGACTTTC.

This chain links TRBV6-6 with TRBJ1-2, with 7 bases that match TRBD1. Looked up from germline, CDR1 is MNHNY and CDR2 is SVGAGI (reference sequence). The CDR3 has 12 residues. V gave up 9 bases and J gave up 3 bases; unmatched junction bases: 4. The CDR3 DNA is TGTGCCAGTCAGGGGGGTTACTATGGCTACACCTTC. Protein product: CASQGGYYGYTF.

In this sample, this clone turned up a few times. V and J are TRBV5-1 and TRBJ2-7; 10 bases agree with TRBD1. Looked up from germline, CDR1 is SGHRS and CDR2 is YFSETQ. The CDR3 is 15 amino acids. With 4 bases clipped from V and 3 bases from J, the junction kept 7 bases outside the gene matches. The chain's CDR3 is CASSAGQGRHYEQYF. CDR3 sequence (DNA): TGCGCCAGCAGCGCGGGACAGGGGAGGCACTACGAGCAGTACTTC.

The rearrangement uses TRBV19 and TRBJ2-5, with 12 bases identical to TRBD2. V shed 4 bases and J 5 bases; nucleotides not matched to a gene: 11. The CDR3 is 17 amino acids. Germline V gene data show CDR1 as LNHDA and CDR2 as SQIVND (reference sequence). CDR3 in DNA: TGTGCCAGTAGTAGGGCCGGACTAGCGGGAAATGCGGAGACCCAGTACTTC. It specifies CASSRAGLAGNAETQYF. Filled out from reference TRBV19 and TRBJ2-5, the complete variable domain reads DGGITQSPKYLFRKEGQNVTLSCEQNLNHDAMYWYRQDPGQGLRLIYYSQIVNDFQKGDIAEGYSVSREKKESFPLTVTSAQKNPTAFYLCASSRAGLAGNAETQYFGPGTRLLVL.

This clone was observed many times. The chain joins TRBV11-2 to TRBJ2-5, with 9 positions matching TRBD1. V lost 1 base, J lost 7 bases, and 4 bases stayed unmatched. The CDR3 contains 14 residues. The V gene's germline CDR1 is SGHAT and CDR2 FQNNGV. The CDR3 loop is CASSLVQGARTQYF. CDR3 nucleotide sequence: TGTGCCAGCAGCTTAGTACAGGGGGCGCGGACCCAGTACTTC.

The CDR3 nucleotides read TGTGCCAGCAGCCAAGATGGCCGGCTTAATGAAAAACTGTTTTTT. This gives the protein CASSQDGRLNEKLFF. The rearrangement joins TRBV4-2 to TRBJ1-4; no definite D call. This CDR3 region has 15 residues. The V and J ends lost 0 bases and 4 bases respectively, with 9 bases between them. The germline gives CDR1 LGHNA, CDR2 YNFKEQ.

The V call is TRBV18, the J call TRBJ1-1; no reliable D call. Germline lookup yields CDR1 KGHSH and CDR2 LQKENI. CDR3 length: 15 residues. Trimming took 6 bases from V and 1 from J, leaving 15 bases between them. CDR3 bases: TGTGCCAGCTCCCCCCCTGGGGTAAGGAACACTGAAGCTTTCTTT. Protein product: CASSPPGVRNTEAFF. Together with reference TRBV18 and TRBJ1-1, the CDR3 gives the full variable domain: NAGVMQNPRHLVRRRGQEARLRCSPMKGHSHVYWYRQLPEEGLKFMVYLQKENIIDESGMPKERFSAEFPKEGPSILRIQQVVRGDSAAYFCASSPPGVRNTEAFFGQGTRLTVV.

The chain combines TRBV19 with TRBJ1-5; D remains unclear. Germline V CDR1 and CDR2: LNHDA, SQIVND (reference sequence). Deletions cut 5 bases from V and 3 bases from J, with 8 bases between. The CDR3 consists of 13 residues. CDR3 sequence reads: CASSGIFNQPQHF. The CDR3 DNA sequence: TGTGCCAGTAGTGGCATTTTCAATCAGCCCCAGCATTTT.

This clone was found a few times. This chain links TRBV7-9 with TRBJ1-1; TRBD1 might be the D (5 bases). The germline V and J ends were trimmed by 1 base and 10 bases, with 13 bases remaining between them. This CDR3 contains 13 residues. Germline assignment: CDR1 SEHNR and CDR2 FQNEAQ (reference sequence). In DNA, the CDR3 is TGTGCCAGCAGCTTAGTTGACAGCATCCGAGCTTTCTTT. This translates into CASSLVDSIRAFF.

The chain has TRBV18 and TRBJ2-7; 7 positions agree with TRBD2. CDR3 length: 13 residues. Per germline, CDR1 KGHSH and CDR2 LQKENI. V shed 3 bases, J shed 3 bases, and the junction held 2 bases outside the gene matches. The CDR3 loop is CASSPGGGYEQYF. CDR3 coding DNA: TGTGCCAGCTCACCGGGCGGGGGCTACGAGCAGTACTTC. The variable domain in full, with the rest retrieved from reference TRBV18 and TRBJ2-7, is NAGVMQNPRHLVRRRGQEARLRCSPMKGHSHVYWYRQLPEEGLKFMVYLQKENIIDESGMPKERFSAEFPKEGPSILRIQQVVRGDSAAYFCASSPGGGYEQYFGPGTRLTVT.

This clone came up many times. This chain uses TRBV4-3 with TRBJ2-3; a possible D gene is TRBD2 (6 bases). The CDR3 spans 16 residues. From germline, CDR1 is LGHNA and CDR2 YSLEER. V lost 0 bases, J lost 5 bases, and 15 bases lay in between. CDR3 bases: TGCGCCAGCAGCCAAGAGGGAGCGGGTTTAGGAGATACGCAGTATTTT. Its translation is CASSQEGAGLGDTQYF.

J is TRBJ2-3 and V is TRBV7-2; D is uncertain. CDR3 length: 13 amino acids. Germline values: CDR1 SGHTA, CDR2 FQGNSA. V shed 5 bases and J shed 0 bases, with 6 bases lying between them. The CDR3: CASSPASTDTQYF. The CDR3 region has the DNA TGTGCCAGCAGCCCGGCTAGCACAGATACGCAGTATTTT.

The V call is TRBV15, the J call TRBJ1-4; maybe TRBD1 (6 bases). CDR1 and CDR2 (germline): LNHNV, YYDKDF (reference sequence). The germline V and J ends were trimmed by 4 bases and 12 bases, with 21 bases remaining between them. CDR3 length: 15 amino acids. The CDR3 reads CATSTKQSGVIELFF. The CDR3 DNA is TGTGCCACCAGCACGAAACAGTCAGGGGTAATCGAACTGTTTTTT.

The CDR3 loop reads CASERGDGNTEAFF. DNA for the CDR3: TGTGCCAGCGAAAGGGGGGACGGTAACACTGAAGCTTTCTTT. The gene calls are TRBV4-2 and TRBJ1-1, with D maybe TRBD1 (6 bases). The germline CDR1 and CDR2 sequences are LGHNA and YNFKEQ. The CDR3 is 14 residues long. The ends were cut back, 8 bases at V and 2 bases at J, with 15 bases in the middle.

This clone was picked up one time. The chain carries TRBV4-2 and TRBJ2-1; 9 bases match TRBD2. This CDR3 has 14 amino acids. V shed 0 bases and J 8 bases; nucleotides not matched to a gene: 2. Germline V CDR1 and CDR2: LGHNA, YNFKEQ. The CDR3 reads CASSQDGGRDEQFF. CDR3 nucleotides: TGTGCCAGCAGCCAAGATGGCGGGAGGGATGAGCAGTTCTTC.

CDR3 nucleotides: TGTGCCTGGAGTGTAAATACGCAGGGTTGGGAAAAACTGTTTTTT. Amino acids: CAWSVNTQGWEKLFF. V and J are TRBV30 and TRBJ1-4; TRBD1 is a possible D gene (5 bases). The CDR3 length is 15 residues. In germline, CDR1 is GTSNPN, CDR2 SVGIG (reference sequence). The V and J ends lost 0 bases and 8 bases respectively, with 16 bases between them.

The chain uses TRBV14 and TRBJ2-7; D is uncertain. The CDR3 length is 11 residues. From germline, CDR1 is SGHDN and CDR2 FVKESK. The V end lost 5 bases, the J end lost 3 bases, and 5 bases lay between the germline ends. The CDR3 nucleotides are TGTGCCAGCAGCGCGTACTACGAGCAGTACTTC. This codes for CASSAYYEQYF. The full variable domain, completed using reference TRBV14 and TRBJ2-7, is EAGVTQFPSHSVIEKGQTVTLRCDPISGHDNLYWYRRVMGKEIKFLLHFVKESKQDESGMPNNRFLAERTGGTYSTLKVQPAELEDSGVYFCASSAYYEQYFGPGTRLTVT.

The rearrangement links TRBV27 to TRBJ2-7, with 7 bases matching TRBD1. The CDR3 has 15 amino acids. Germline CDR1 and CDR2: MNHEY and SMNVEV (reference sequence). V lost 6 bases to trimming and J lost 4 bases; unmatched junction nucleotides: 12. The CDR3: CASRISGTVTYEQYF. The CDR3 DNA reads TGTGCCAGCAGAATATCCGGGACAGTAACGTACGAGCAGTACTTC.

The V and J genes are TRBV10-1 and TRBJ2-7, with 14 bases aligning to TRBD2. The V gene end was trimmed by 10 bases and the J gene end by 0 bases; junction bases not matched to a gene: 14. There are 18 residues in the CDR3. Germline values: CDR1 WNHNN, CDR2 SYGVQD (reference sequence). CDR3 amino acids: CANPSRETSGRASYEQYF. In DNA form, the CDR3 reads TGCGCCAACCCCTCCCGGGAGACTAGCGGGAGGGCCTCCTACGAGCAGTACTTC.

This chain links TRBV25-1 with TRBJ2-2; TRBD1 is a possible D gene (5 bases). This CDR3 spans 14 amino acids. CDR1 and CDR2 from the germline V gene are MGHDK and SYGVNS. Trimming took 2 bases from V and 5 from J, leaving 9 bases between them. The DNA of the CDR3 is TGTGCCAGCAGTGAACAGGGAAGGACCGGGGAGCTGTTTTTT. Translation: CASSEQGRTGELFF.

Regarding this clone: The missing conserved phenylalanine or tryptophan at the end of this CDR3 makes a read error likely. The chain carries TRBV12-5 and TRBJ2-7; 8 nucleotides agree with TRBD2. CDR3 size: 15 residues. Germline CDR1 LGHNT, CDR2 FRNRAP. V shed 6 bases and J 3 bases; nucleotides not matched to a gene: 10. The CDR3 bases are TGTGCTAGTGGCCCGAACGGGGGGGCTGGCTACGAGCAGTACCTC. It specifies CASGPNGGAGYEQYL.

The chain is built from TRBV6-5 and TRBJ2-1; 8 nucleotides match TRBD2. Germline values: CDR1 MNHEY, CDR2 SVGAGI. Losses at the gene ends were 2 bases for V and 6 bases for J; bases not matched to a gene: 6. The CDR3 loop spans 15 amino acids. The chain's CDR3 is CASSYGLARGNEQFF. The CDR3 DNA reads TGTGCCAGCAGTTACGGACTAGCCCGCGGCAATGAGCAGTTCTTC.

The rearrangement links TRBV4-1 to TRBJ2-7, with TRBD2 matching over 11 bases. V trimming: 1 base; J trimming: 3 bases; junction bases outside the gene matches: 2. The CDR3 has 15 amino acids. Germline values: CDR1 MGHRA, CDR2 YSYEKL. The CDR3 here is CASSQVGLAGYEQYF. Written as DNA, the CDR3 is TGCGCCAGCAGCCAAGTAGGACTAGCGGGCTACGAGCAGTACTTC.

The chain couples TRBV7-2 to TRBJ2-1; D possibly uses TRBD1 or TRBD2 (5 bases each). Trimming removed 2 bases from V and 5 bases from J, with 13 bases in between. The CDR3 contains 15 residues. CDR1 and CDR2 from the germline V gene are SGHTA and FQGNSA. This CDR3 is CASSLRGPRHNEQFF. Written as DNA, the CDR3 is TGTGCCAGCAGCTTACGGGGACCCCGACACAATGAGCAGTTCTTC. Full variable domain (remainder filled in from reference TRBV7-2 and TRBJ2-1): GAGVSQSPSNKVTEKGKDVELRCDPISGHTALYWYRQSLGQGLEFLIYFQGNSAPDKSGLPSDRFSAERTGGSVSTLTIQRTQQEDSAVYLCASSLRGPRHNEQFFGPGTRLTVL.

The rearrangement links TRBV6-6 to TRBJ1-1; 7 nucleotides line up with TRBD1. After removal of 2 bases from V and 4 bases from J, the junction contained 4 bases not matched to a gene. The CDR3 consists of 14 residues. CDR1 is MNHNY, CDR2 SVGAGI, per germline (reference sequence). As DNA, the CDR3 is TGTGCCAGCAGTTACGGGCAGGGGGGCACTGAAGCTTTCTTT. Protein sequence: CASSYGQGGTEAFF.

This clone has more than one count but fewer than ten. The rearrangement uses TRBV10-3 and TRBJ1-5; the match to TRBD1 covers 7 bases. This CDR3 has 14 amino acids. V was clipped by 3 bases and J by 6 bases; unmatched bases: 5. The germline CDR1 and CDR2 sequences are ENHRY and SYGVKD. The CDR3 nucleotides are TGTGCCATCAGTGACAGGGGGGCCGGTCAGCCCCAGCATTTT. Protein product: CAISDRGAGQPQHF.

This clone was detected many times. The DNA for the CDR3 is TGTGCCAGCTCACCAGAGGGACAGGGATCACCCCTCCACTTT. It translates to CASSPEGQGSPLHF. The rearrangement links TRBV18 to TRBJ1-6, with 9 bases fitting TRBD1. This CDR3 is 14 amino acids long. Germline CDR1 and CDR2: KGHSH and LQKENI. Unmatched junction bases numbered 3, after V lost 2 bases and J lost 10 bases.

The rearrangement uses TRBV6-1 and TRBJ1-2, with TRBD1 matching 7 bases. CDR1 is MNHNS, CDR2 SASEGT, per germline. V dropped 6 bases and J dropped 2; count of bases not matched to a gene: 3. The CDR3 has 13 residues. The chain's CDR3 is CASRAGQNYGYTF. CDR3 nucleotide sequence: TGTGCCAGCAGGGCGGGACAGAACTATGGCTACACCTTC.

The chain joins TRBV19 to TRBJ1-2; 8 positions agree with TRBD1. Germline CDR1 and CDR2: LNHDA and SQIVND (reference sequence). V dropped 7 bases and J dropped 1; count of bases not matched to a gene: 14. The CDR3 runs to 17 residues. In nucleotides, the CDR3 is TGTGCCAGTACCTCCATTACAGGGGGTCCCTTTAACTATGGCTACACCTTC. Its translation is CASTSITGGPFNYGYTF.